Below, 2 T cell receptor beta chains from the same sample are listed, as sequenced in a study of T cells in Graves' hyperthyroidism and ophthalmopathy. TCR beta CDR3 region amplification was performed from RNA transcripts. An initial round of RT-PCR targeting the TCR CDR3 relied on the HTBI primer set. In TCRdb, the multiplex PCR reads were re-called with MiXCR into one record per CDR3 protein. This repertoire shows 560,000 or so distinct CDR3 sequences, 40% to 55% found once; its top ten account for approximately 8.2%. The specimen sequenced was peripheral blood or thyroid tissue (not recorded which). All receptors come from a young woman with Graves' hyperthyroidism.

The chain is built from TRBV5-1 and TRBJ2-5, with 7 bases fitting TRBD1. The ends lost 4 bases at V and 5 bases at J; junction bases unmatched: 11. The germline CDR1 and CDR2 sequences are SGHRS and YFSETQ. The CDR3 extends over 15 amino acids. CDR3 nucleotides: TGCGCCAGCAGCCAAATCATGACAGGGAGCGAGACCCAGTACTTC. This encodes CASSQIMTGSETQYF.

The CDR3: CASSSPGRGNEKLFF. The CDR3, as DNA: TGTGCCAGCAGCTCGCCGGGACGGGGGAATGAAAAACTGTTTTTT. The chain links TRBV7-8 to TRBJ1-4, with D possibly TRBD1 on 5 matching bases. Germline-derived CDR1 and CDR2 are SGHVS and FQNEAQ. This CDR3 is built from 15 residues. V was cut by 4 bases and J by 5 bases, with 14 bases left in between.